The 7 T cell receptor beta chains in this list originate from one sample, sequenced in a study of T cell changes during pregnancy in multiple sclerosis (dated by TCRdb to the late 2010s). Preparation of the library involved the immunoSEQ multiplex PCR assay. TCRdb stores this immuneACCESS table with in-frame sequences only. Part of the clones is absent; in the studies checked, under half of the shortfall reflects unresolved V genes, and no reason is known for the rest. The sample includes just under 95,000 clones, with almost 95% observed a single time. Of the sample, over 2% is held by the ten largest clones. This material consisted of peripheral blood, taken in the first trimester of pregnancy. These receptor sequences come from a female donor with multiple sclerosis, enrolled in a pregnancy study.

The chain is built from TRBV4-1 and TRBJ1-3; TRBD1 matches 8 bases. The CDR3 totals 15 residues. Germline V gives CDR1 MGHRA, CDR2 YSYEKL. The ends lost 3 bases at V and 0 bases at J; junction bases unmatched: 1. The CDR3 is CASSHTGGSGNTIYF. In DNA form, the CDR3 reads TGCGCCAGCAGCCATACAGGGGGCTCTGGAAACACCATATATTTT.

The chain couples TRBV4-1 to TRBJ1-1; TRBD1 might be the D (5 bases). Per germline, CDR1 MGHRA and CDR2 YSYEKL. The CDR3 runs 14 residues. V lost 4 bases and J 0 bases, leaving 9 bases between the germline ends. The DNA for the CDR3 is TGCGCCAGCAGCCGCAGGGAAATGAACACTGAAGCTTTCTTT. Protein product: CASSRREMNTEAFF.

The chain carries TRBV6-1 and TRBJ2-1; 7 bases match TRBD2. This CDR3 is built from 14 residues. CDR1 is MNHNS, CDR2 SASEGT, per germline. The V segment lost 5 bases and the J segment 10 bases; nucleotides outside the gene matches: 11. CDR3 amino acids: CASSKAGVRSEQFF. CDR3 nucleotides: TGTGCCAGCAGTAAGGCGGGAGTAAGATCGGAGCAGTTCTTC.

The V and J genes are TRBV28 and TRBJ1-5, with 9 bases fitting TRBD1. V trimming: 2 bases; J trimming: 0 bases; junction bases outside the gene matches: 2. The germline V gene has CDR1 MDHEN and CDR2 SYDVKM. The CDR3 totals 16 residues. CDR3 sequence: CASSLLDRGSNQPQHF. CDR3 bases: TGTGCCAGCAGTTTACTGGACAGGGGTAGCAATCAGCCCCAGCATTTT.

The CDR3 loop is CASSSSGYTDTQYF. The CDR3, as DNA: TGTGCCAGCAGCTCAAGCGGATACACAGATACGCAGTATTTT. This chain links TRBV7-2 with TRBJ2-3; perhaps TRBD2 as D (5 bases). This CDR3 contains 14 residues. V was pared by 4 bases and J by 2 bases, with 10 bases between. Germline CDR1 SGHTA, CDR2 FQGNSA. Using reference TRBV7-2 and TRBJ2-3 for the parts outside the CDR3, the full variable domain is GAGVSQSPSNKVTEKGKDVELRCDPISGHTALYWYRQSLGQGLEFLIYFQGNSAPDKSGLPSDRFSAERTGGSVSTLTIQRTQQEDSAVYLCASSSSGYTDTQYFGPGTRLTVL.

V and J are TRBV7-9 and TRBJ2-1; D ambiguous. This CDR3 comprises 13 residues. Between the trimmed V and J ends, which lost 1 base and 5 bases, there was a span of 6 bases. Germline V gives CDR1 SEHNR, CDR2 FQNEAQ (reference sequence). CDR3 residues: CASSLGRDNEQFF. The CDR3 region has the DNA TGTGCCAGCAGCTTAGGTCGGGACAATGAGCAGTTCTTC.

This sequence joins TRBV4-3 and TRBJ2-1; perhaps TRBD2 as D (6 bases). CDR1 and CDR2 from the germline V gene are LGHNA and YSLEER. The V end lost 0 bases, the J end lost 7 bases, and 13 bases lay between the germline ends. The CDR3 has 15 amino acids. Written as DNA, the CDR3 is TGCGCCAGCAGCCAAGAGACAAATCGGGGGAATGAGCAGTTCTTC. Its translation is CASSQETNRGNEQFF.